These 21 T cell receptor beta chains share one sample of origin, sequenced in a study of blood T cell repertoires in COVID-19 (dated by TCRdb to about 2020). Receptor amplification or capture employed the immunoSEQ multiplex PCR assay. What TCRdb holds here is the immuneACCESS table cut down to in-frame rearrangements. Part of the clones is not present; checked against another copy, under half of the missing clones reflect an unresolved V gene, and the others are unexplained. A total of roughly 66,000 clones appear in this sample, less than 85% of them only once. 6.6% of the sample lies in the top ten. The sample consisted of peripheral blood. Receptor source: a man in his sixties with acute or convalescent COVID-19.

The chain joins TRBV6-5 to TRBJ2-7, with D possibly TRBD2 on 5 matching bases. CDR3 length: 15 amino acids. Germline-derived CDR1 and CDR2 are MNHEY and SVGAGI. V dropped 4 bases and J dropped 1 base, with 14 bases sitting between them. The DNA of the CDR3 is TGTGCCAGCAGTTCTCCTCAAGCGGCTTCCTACGAGCAGTACTTC. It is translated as CASSSPQAASYEQYF.

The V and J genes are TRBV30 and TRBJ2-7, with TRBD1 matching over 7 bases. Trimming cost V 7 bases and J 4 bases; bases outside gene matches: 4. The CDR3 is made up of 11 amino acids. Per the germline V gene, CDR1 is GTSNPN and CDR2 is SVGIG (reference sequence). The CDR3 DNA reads TGTGCCTACACACAGGGGTACGAGCAGTACGTC. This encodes CAYTQGYEQYV.

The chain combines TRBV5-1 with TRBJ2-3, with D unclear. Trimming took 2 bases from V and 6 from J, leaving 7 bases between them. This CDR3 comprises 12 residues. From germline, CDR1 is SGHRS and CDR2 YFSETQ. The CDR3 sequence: CASSFISDTQYF. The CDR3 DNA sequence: TGCGCCAGCAGCTTTATTTCGGATACGCAGTATTTT.

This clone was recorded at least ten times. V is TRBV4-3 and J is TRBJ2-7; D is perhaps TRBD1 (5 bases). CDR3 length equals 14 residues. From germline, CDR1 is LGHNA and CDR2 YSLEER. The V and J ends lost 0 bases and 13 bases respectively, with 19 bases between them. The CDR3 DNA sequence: TGCGCCAGCAGCCAAGATCAGTCGGCCAGGGTTACTTACTTC. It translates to CASSQDQSARVTYF.

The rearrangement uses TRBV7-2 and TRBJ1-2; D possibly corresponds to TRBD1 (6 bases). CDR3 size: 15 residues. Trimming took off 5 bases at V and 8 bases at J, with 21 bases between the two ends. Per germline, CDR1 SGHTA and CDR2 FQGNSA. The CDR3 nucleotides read TGTGCCAGCAGCCCAGAAACCACAGGGCGCGAGGGCTACACCTTC. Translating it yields CASSPETTGREGYTF.

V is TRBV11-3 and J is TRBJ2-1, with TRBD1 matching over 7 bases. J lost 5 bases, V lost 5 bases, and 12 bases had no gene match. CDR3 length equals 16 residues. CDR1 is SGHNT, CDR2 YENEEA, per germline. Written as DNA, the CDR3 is TGTGCCAGCAGCAGCCGACAGGGCCGTGGGGACAATGAGCAGTTCTTC. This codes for CASSSRQGRGDNEQFF. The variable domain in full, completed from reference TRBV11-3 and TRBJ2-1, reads EAGVVQSPRYKIIEKKQPVAFWCNPISGHNTLYWYLQNLGQGPELLIRYENEEAVDDSQLPKDRFSAERLKGVDSTLKIQPAELGDSAVYLCASSSRQGRGDNEQFFGPGTRLTVL.

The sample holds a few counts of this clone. CDR3 loop: CASSLRQSDGYTF. DNA of the CDR3: TGTGCCAGCAGTTTAAGACAGTCGGATGGCTACACCTTC. The chain joins TRBV27 to TRBJ1-2; the D gene is possibly TRBD1 (5 bases). This CDR3 has 13 amino acids. Germline CDR1 MNHEY, CDR2 SMNVEV (reference sequence). V was cut by 2 bases and J by 6 bases, with 10 bases left in between.

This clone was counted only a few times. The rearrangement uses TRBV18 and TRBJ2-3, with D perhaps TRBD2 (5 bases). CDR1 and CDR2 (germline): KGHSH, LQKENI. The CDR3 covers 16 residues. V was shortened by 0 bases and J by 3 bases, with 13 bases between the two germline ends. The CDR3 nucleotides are TGTGCCAGCTCACCACCGTCCGGAGGCTGGACAGATACGCAGTATTTT. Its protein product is CASSPPSGGWTDTQYF.

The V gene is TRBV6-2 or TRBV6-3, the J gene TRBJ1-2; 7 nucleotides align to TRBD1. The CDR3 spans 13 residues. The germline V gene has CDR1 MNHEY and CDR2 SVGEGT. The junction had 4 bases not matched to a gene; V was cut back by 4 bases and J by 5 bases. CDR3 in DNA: TGTGCCAGCAGTTCCCAACAGGGGTATGGCTACACCTTC. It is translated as CASSSQQGYGYTF.

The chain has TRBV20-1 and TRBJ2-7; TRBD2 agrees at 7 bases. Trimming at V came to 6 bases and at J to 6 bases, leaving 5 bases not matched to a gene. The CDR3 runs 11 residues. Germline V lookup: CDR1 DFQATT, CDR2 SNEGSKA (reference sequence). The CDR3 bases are TGCAGTGCCTGGGGGGGAGGCGAGCAGTACGTC. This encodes CSAWGGGEQYV.

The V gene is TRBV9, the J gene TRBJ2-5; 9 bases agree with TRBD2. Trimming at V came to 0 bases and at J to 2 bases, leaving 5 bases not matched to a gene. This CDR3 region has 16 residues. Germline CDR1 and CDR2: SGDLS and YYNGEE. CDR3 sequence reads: CASSVGRAGGQETQYF. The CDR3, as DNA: TGTGCCAGCAGCGTAGGGCGGGCGGGGGGGCAAGAGACCCAGTACTTC.

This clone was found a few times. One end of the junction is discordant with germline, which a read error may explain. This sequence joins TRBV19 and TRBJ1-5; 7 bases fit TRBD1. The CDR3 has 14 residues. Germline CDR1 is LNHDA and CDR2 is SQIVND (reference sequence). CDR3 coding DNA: TGTGCCAGTACTATAAACAGGGGACGTCAGCCCCAGCATTTT. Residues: CASTINRGRQPQHF.

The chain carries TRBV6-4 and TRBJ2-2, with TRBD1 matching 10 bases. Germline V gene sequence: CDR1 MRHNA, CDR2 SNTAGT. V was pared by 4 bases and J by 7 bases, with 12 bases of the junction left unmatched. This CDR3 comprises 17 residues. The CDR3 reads CASSVLPGQGSGGELFF. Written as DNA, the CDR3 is TGTGCCAGCAGTGTACTCCCGGGACAGGGGTCTGGCGGGGAGCTGTTTTTT.

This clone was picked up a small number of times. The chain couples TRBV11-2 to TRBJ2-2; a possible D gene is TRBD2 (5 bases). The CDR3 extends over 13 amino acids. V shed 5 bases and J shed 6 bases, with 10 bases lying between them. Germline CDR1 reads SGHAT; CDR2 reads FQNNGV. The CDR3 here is CASSLGRAGELFF. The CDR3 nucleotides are TGTGCCAGCAGCCTTGGGAGAGCCGGGGAGCTGTTTTTT. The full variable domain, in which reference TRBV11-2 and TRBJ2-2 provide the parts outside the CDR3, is EAGVAQSPRYKIIEKRQSVAFWCNPISGHATLYWYQQILGQGPKLLIQFQNNGVVDDSQLPKDRFSAERLKGVDSTLKIQPAKLEDSAVYLCASSLGRAGELFFGEGSRLTVL.

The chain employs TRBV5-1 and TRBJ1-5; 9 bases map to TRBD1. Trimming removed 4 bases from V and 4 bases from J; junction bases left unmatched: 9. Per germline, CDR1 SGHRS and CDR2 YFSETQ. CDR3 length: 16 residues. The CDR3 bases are TGCGCCAGCAGCCCGGGACAGGGAAAGGGTAATCAGCCCCAGCATTTT. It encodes CASSPGQGKGNQPQHF. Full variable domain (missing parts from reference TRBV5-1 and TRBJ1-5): KAGVTQTPRYLIKTRGQQVTLSCSPISGHRSVSWYQQTPGQGLQFLFEYFSETQRNKGNFPGRFSGRQFSNSRSEMNVSTLELGDSALYLCASSPGQGKGNQPQHFGDGTRLSIL.

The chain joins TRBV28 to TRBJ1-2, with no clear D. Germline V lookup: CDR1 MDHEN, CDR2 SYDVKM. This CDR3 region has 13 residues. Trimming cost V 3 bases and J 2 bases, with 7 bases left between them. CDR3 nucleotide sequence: TGTGCCAGCAGTTTCGACACGAACTATGGCTACACCTTC. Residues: CASSFDTNYGYTF.

Here the CDR3 reads CASRFWGTGTFGTEAFF. In DNA, the CDR3 is TGTGCCAGCAGGTTCTGGGGGACAGGGACCTTCGGCACTGAAGCTTTCTTT. The gene calls are TRBV2 and TRBJ1-1, with 9 bases lining up with TRBD1. The V gene end was trimmed by 6 bases and the J gene end by 4 bases; junction bases not matched to a gene: 15. Germline V gene data show CDR1 as SNHLY and CDR2 as FYNNEI. The CDR3 sequence is 17 residues long.

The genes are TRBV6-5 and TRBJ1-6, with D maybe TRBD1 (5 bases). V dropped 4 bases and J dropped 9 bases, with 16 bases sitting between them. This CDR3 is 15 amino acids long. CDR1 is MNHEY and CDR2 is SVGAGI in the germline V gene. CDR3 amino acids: CASSSRGGYRSPLHF. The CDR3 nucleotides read TGTGCCAGCAGTTCAAGGGGAGGTTACCGTTCACCCCTCCACTTT.

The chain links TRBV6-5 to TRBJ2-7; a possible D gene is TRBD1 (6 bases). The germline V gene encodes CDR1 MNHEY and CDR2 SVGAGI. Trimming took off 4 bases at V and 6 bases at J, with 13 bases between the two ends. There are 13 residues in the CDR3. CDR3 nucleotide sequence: TGTGCCAGCAGTTTAAACAGGGCAAGCGAGCAGTACGTC. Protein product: CASSLNRASEQYV.

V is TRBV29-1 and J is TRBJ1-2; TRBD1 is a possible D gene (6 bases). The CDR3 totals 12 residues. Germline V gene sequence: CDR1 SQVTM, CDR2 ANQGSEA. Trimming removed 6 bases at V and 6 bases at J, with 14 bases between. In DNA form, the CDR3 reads TGCAGCGTCTACGATGGACAGCATGGCTACACCTTC. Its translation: CSVYDGQHGYTF.

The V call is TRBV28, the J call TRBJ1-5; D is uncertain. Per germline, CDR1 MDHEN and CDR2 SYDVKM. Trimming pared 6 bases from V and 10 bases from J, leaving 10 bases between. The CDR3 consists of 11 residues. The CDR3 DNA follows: TGTGCCAGCAGGGGCACGCGACCCCAGCATTTT. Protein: CASRGTRPQHF.